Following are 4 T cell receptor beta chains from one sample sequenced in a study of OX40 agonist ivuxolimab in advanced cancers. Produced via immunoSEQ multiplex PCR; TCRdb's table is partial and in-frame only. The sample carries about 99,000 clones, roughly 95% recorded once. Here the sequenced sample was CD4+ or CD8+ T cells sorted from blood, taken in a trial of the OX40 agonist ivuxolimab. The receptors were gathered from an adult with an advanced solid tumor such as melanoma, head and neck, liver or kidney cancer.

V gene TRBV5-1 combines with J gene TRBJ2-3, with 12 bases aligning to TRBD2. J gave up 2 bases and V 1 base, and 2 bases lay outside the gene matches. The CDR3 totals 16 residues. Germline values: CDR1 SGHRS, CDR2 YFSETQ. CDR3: CASSLTSGGYTDTQYF. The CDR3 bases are TGCGCCAGCAGCTTGACTAGCGGGGGGTACACAGATACGCAGTATTTT.

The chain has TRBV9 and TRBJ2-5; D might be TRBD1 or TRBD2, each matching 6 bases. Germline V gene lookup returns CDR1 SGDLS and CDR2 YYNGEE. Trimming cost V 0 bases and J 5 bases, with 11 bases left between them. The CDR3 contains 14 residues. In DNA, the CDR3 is TGTGCCAGCAGCGTAGAGGGGGGTTGGGAGACCCAGTACTTC. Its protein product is CASSVEGGWETQYF. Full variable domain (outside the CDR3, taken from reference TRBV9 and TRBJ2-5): DSGVTQTPKHLITATGQRVTLRCSPRSGDLSVYWYQQSLDQGLQFLIQYYNGEERAKGNILERFSAQQFPDLHSELNLSSLELGDSALYFCASSVEGGWETQYFGPGTRLLVL.

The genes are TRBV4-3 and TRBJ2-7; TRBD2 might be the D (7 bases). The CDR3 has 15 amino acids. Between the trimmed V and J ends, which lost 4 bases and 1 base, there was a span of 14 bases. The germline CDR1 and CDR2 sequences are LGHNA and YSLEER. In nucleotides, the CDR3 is TGCGCCAGCAGCCTGGGGGGCGGGGGATCCTACGAGCAGTACTTC. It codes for CASSLGGGGSYEQYF.

The CDR3 region has the DNA TGTGCCAGCAGCTTCGCAGTGAACACTGAAGCTTTCTTT. It yields the protein CASSFAVNTEAFF. The chain recombines TRBV5-5 with TRBJ1-1; D is uncertain. Per the germline V gene, CDR1 is SGHKS and CDR2 is YYEKEE (reference sequence). Trimming removed 2 bases at V and 0 bases at J, with 5 bases between. The CDR3 has 13 amino acids.